The 20 T cell receptor beta chains in this list originate from one sample, sequenced in a study of T cell responses to AZD1222 COVID-19 vaccine. Measured with immunoSEQ multiplex PCR; TCRdb has only the in-frame clones, and not every one. The sample shows about 130,000 clones, about nine tenths of them seen only once. The sequencing here drew on peripheral blood, taken on day 0 of AZD1222 vaccination. Receptors were obtained from an adult in good health.

The rearrangement links TRBV5-6 to TRBJ1-2; 8 nucleotides agree with TRBD1. From germline, CDR1 is SGHDT and CDR2 YYEEEE. After removal of 4 bases from V and 6 bases from J, the junction contained 11 bases not matched to a gene. CDR3 size: 15 residues. The CDR3 here is CASSVRQGMINGYTF. The CDR3 bases are TGTGCCAGCAGCGTACGACAGGGGATGATCAATGGCTACACCTTC. Drawing the rest from reference TRBV5-6 and TRBJ1-2, the complete variable domain is DAGVTQSPTHLIKTRGQQVTLRCSPKSGHDTVSWYQQALGQGPQFIFQYYEEEERQRGNFPDRFSGHQFPNYSSELNVNALLLGDSALYLCASSVRQGMINGYTFGSGTRLTVV.

The genes are TRBV6-5 and TRBJ1-5; 9 bases fit TRBD1. The V gene's germline CDR1 is MNHEY and CDR2 SVGAGI. The trim removed 7 bases at V and 6 bases at J, leaving 7 bases unmatched. The CDR3 extends over 14 amino acids. The CDR3 reads CASIEQGAGQPQHF. CDR3 sequence (DNA): TGTGCCAGCATCGAACAGGGGGCGGGTCAGCCCCAGCATTTT.

V usage is TRBV5-1 and J usage is TRBJ2-1, with 13 positions matching TRBD2. The V gene's germline CDR1 is SGHRS and CDR2 YFSETQ. The CDR3 contains 22 residues. J lost 7 bases, V lost 10 bases, and 32 bases had no gene match. CDR3 nucleotides: TGCGCCGGACCAGACCGCGGACCTAAACAGATACCGGGACTAGCGGGGATTAATGAGCAGTTCTTC. This gives the protein CAGPDRGPKQIPGLAGINEQFF.

V gene TRBV7-9 combines with J gene TRBJ2-3, with D hard to call. The length of the CDR3 is 16 residues. Germline CDR1 SEHNR, CDR2 FQNEAQ (reference sequence). Trimming took 5 bases from V and 0 from J, leaving 15 bases between them. This CDR3 is CASSLGAHTSTDTQYF. CDR3 bases: TGTGCCAGCAGCCTCGGAGCCCACACTAGCACAGATACGCAGTATTTT.

V and J are TRBV10-3 and TRBJ1-5; the D is unclear. V was trimmed by 0 bases and J by 1 base, leaving 10 bases between them. The CDR3 totals 16 residues. Germline V gene lookup returns CDR1 ENHRY and CDR2 SYGVKD. The CDR3, as DNA: TGTGCCATCAGTGAGTCTTGGCAGCTGAGCAATCAGCCCCAGCATTTT. Its protein is CAISESWQLSNQPQHF.

This clone was recorded at least ten times. The same CDR3 can be traced to other DNA sequences in this sample. This sequence joins TRBV6-5 and TRBJ1-2; TRBD1 might be the D (5 bases). The CDR3 is 13 residues long. V gave up 0 bases and J gave up 3 bases, with 5 bases separating them. Germline values: CDR1 MNHEY, CDR2 SVGAGI. DNA of the CDR3: TGTGCCAGCAGTTACTCGGGGCACTATGGCTACACCTTC. It codes for CASSYSGHYGYTF.

This chain links TRBV7-9 with TRBJ2-3; D might be TRBD1 (6 bases). V shed 5 bases and J shed 6 bases, with 18 bases lying between them. Looked up from germline, CDR1 is SEHNR and CDR2 is FQNEAQ (reference sequence). This CDR3 comprises 15 residues. The CDR3, as DNA: TGTGCCAGCAGCCAACCGGGACACGGACTGGATACGCAGTATTTT. As protein: CASSQPGHGLDTQYF.

The genes are TRBV7-8 and TRBJ2-7, with 8 bases that match TRBD2. CDR1 SGHVS and CDR2 FQNEAQ come from the germline V gene. The CDR3 consists of 13 residues. Germline trimming cut 8 bases from V and 2 bases from J; bases unmatched to any gene: 5. CDR3 loop: CASALAETYEQYF. The CDR3, as DNA: TGTGCCAGCGCACTAGCGGAAACCTACGAGCAGTACTTC.

The J gene is TRBJ2-2, the V gene TRBV7-9; no clear D. The germline CDR1 and CDR2 sequences are SEHNR and FQNEAQ (reference sequence). V lost 3 bases and J lost 4, with 9 bases in between. The CDR3 totals 14 residues. The chain's CDR3 is CASSFFDRTGELFF. The CDR3 DNA follows: TGTGCCAGCAGCTTTTTCGACCGCACCGGGGAGCTGTTTTTT.

In this sample, this clone turned up a few times. The rearrangement links TRBV5-1 to TRBJ1-1, with D uncertain. V was clipped by 0 bases and J by 3 bases, with 12 bases between them. CDR1 and CDR2 (germline): SGHRS, YFSETQ. This CDR3 comprises 15 residues. As DNA, the CDR3 is TGCGCCAGCAGCTTGGGACAAAGTGGGTACACTGAAGCTTTCTTT. This encodes CASSLGQSGYTEAFF.

This clone was observed a few times. J is TRBJ1-2 and V is TRBV6-5, with 9 bases aligning to TRBD1. Trimming at V came to 4 bases and at J to 7 bases, leaving 13 bases not matched to a gene. The V gene's germline CDR1 is MNHEY and CDR2 SVGAGI. The CDR3 totals 16 residues. In nucleotides, the CDR3 is TGTGCCAGCAGTTCCGCCGGGACAGGGCGCGGGCGTGGCTACACCTTC. Protein sequence: CASSSAGTGRGRGYTF.

V usage is TRBV10-3 and J usage is TRBJ2-3; D uncertain. Trimming took off 6 bases at V and 5 bases at J, with 9 bases between the two ends. CDR1 is ENHRY and CDR2 is SYGVKD in the germline V gene. The CDR3 runs 12 residues. The CDR3 region is CAISYKVDTQYF. The CDR3 DNA reads as TGTGCCATCAGCTATAAGGTAGATACGCAGTATTTT.

This sequence joins TRBV5-4 and TRBJ2-1, with D perhaps matching TRBD1 (6 bases). Germline CDR1 SGHNT, CDR2 YYREEE (reference sequence). Trimming cost V 4 bases and J 5 bases, with 19 bases left between them. The CDR3 contains 16 residues. CDR3: CASSPQGSVGHNEQFF. The CDR3 DNA reads TGTGCCAGCAGCCCCCAGGGGTCTGTTGGCCACAATGAGCAGTTCTTC.

In this sample, this clone turned up once. The chain has TRBV11-2 and TRBJ1-2; 8 bases align to TRBD1. V lost 6 bases to trimming and J lost 2 bases; unmatched junction nucleotides: 5. CDR3 length: 14 residues. CDR1 SGHAT and CDR2 FQNNGV come from the germline V gene. CDR3 nucleotide sequence: TGTGCCAGCAGGCCTACAGGGGGGAACTATGGCTACACCTTC. Its protein is CASRPTGGNYGYTF.

This clone was found once. In DNA form, the CDR3 reads TGTGCCAGCAGTGACTCGAGAATAGGGCGGAAGAGAAGCACAGATACGCAGTATTTT. Encoded protein: CASSDSRIGRKRSTDTQYF. The V call is TRBV6-4, the J call TRBJ2-3; the D is unclear. The V end was cut by 0 bases, the J end by 0 bases, with 19 bases between. Germline V lookup: CDR1 MRHNA, CDR2 SNTAGT. The CDR3 loop spans 19 amino acids.

The chain combines TRBV6-6 with TRBJ1-3, with 7 bases that match TRBD1. There are 16 residues in the CDR3. With V trimmed by 2 bases and J by 4 bases, 8 bases remained unmatched. Germline V gives CDR1 MNHNY, CDR2 SVGAGI (reference sequence). The CDR3 DNA reads as TGTGCCAGCAGTTACCGGACAGGCCCCTCAGGAAACACCATATATTTT. Protein: CASSYRTGPSGNTIYF.

The rearrangement links TRBV7-2 to TRBJ2-7; D uncertain. CDR3 length: 14 amino acids. Germline V CDR1 and CDR2: SGHTA, FQGNSA. V was shortened by 0 bases and J by 2 bases, with 8 bases between the two germline ends. The CDR3 reads CASSLALAPYEQYF. Written as DNA, the CDR3 is TGTGCCAGCAGCTTAGCCCTGGCACCCTACGAGCAGTACTTC.

This chain connects TRBV7-9 to TRBJ2-7; D not resolved. The CDR3 runs to 14 residues. The germline CDR1 and CDR2 sequences are SEHNR and FQNEAQ (reference sequence). The V end lost 4 bases, the J end lost 6 bases, and 16 bases lay between the germline ends. The CDR3 protein is CASSSSTRSREQYF. CDR3 DNA sequence: TGTGCCAGCAGCTCCTCCACGAGGTCTCGCGAGCAGTACTTC.

A single count supports this clone. CDR3 sequence reads: CASSDSRGRGNYGYTF. CDR3 DNA sequence: TGTGCCAGCAGCGACTCCAGGGGCAGGGGTAACTATGGCTACACCTTC. V usage is TRBV5-5 and J usage is TRBJ1-2; perhaps TRBD1 as D (6 bases). V dropped 4 bases and J dropped 1 base, with 17 bases sitting between them. The V gene's germline CDR1 is SGHKS and CDR2 YYEKEE (reference sequence). This CDR3 spans 16 amino acids.

This clone was counted a single time. The chain employs TRBV6-5 and TRBJ2-7; tentative D call: TRBD1 (8 bases). Trimming removed 8 bases at V and 2 bases at J, with 16 bases between. Per the germline V gene, CDR1 is MNHEY and CDR2 is SVGAGI. The CDR3 has 14 amino acids. The chain's CDR3 is CASQRTGTTYEQYF. In nucleotides, the CDR3 is TGTGCCAGCCAGCGGACAGGGACTACCTACGAGCAGTACTTC.